The clone carrying this TCR beta chain appeared a single time. One end of the junction does not line up with germline, which may come from a read error. Germline V gene data show CDR1 as SGHAT and CDR2 as FQNNGV. The CDR3 length is 16 residues. This sample stems from a study of T cells in Graves' hyperthyroidism and ophthalmopathy. RNA transcripts provided the source from which TCR beta CDR3 regions were amplified. The HTBI set primed first-round TCR CDR3 RT-PCR. Via MiXCR, TCRdb re-called the multiplex PCR reads, giving one row per CDR3 protein. Of 250,000 to 350,000 distinct CDR3 sequences listed, approximately 16% were seen once; the top ten hold around 34%. Patients aged 18 to 65 had newly diagnosed hyperthyroidism lasting under 2 months. Based on clinical symptoms, serum thyroxine and TRAb, thyroid ultrasound and orbital computed tomography, diagnoses were reached.

Source material: blood. The rearrangement links TRBV11-2 to TRBJ2-5; TRBD1 agrees at 7 bases. The DNA end is more similar to TRBJ2-1, so the J call may be wrong. The clonotype originates from a man between 25 and 39 years old with Graves' hyperthyroidism. The CDR3 region is CANSLDPGGYQETQFF. As DNA, the CDR3 is TGTGCCAACAGCTTAGATCCAGGGGGTTACCAAGAGACCCAGTTCTTC.